The rows below give T cell receptor beta chains drawn from one sample of a study of spatial heterogeneity in lung cancer. TCRdb analysed the 5' RACE reads with MiXCR anew, one entry per CDR3 protein. Of around 98,000 distinct CDR3 sequences in the sample, just under 20% were seen once. The starting material was PBMCs, obtained at follow-up. These TCRs come from a male donor with early-stage non-small cell lung cancer. Each CDR3 is given with its conserved first and last residue. A D gene is named only where the DNA matches it firmly. Clone size, where shown, is once, few, many, or a class for clones that have expanded.

.	TRBV30	.	TRBJ2-7	CAWNSGDSYEQYF	TGTGCCTGGAACTCAGGGGATTCCTACGAGCAGTACTTC
.	TRBV5-6	many	TRBJ2-7	CASSLAAGGWYYEQYF	TGTGCCAGCAGCTTGGCCGCCGGGGGCTGGTATTACGAGCAGTACTTC
TRBD2	TRBV12-3/TRBV12-4	.	TRBJ2-3	CASSLLAGEGSTDTQYF	TGTGCCAGCAGTTTATTAGCGGGAGAGGGGAGCACAGATACGCAGTATTTT
TRBD2	TRBV24-1	few	TRBJ2-1	CATSDPQGGYDSYNEQFF	TGTGCCACCAGTGATCCCCAGGGAGGGTATGACTCCTACAATGAGCAGTTCTTC
TRBD2	TRBV25-1	.	TRBJ2-7	CASSDPSGSYEQYF	TGTGCCAGCAGTGATCCTAGCGGCTCCTACGAGCAGTACTTC
.	TRBV5-1	.	TRBJ2-2	CASSLDGVRAGELFF	TGCGCCAGCAGCTTGGATGGGGTGAGGGCCGGGGAGCTGTTTTTT
TRBD2	TRBV20-1	.	TRBJ2-7	CSAGSSGRSSYEQYF	TGCAGTGCCGGGAGTAGCGGGAGGAGCTCCTACGAGCAGTACTTC
.	TRBV5-1	.	TRBJ1-5	CASSLNYNQPQHF	TGCGCCAGCAGCTTGAACTACAATCAGCCCCAGCATTTT
.	TRBV7-2	.	TRBJ1-5	CASSLQDQPQHF	TGTGCCAGCAGCTTACAGGATCAGCCCCAGCATTTT
TRBD1	TRBV7-9	few	TRBJ1-2	CASSILTGANGYTF	TGTGCCAGCAGCATACTTACAGGGGCTAATGGCTACACCTTC
.	TRBV7-2	.	TRBJ2-2	CASTSRILGELFF	TGTGCCAGCACCTCTCGAATACTGGGGGAGCTGTTTTTT
TRBD2	TRBV3-1	.	TRBJ2-3	CASGLAGGGTDTQYF	TGTGCCAGCGGACTAGCGGGGGGGGGCACAGATACGCAGTATTTT
.	TRBV12-3/TRBV12-4	many	TRBJ1-2	CASGTENYGYTF	TGTGCCAGCGGAACAGAGAACTATGGCTACACCTTC
TRBD2	TRBV19	.	TRBJ2-7	CASSITSGNVYEQYF	TGTGCCAGTAGTATAACTAGCGGAAACGTCTACGAGCAGTACTTC
TRBD2	TRBV7-2	few	TRBJ2-5	CASRMGLAGRETQYF	TGTGCCAGCAGAATGGGACTAGCGGGGCGGGAGACCCAGTACTTC
.	TRBV27	few	TRBJ2-2	CASSLSWNTGELFF	TGTGCCAGCAGTTTATCGTGGAACACCGGGGAGCTGTTTTTT
.	TRBV9	.	TRBJ2-5	CASSVGIQGETQYF	TGTGCCAGCAGCGTAGGAATCCAGGGGGAGACCCAGTACTTC
.	TRBV12-3/TRBV12-4	many	TRBJ2-1	CASSFPLTVSYNEQFF	TGTGCCAGCAGTTTTCCGCTGACCGTATCCTACAATGAGCAGTTCTTC
.	TRBV7-9	many	TRBJ2-2	CASSLWANTGELFF	TGTGCCAGCAGCTTATGGGCTAACACCGGGGAGCTGTTTTTT
.	TRBV7-7	many	TRBJ2-5	CASSLSGERETQYF	TGTGCCAGCAGCTTGTCTGGAGAACGGGAGACCCAGTACTTC
.	TRBV20-1	.	TRBJ2-3	CSASPGSTDTQYF	TGCAGTGCTAGTCCGGGATCCACAGATACGCAGTATTTT
TRBD2	TRBV20-1	few	TRBJ2-3	CSASKGLGVTDTQYF	TGCAGTGCGAGCAAGGGACTAGGAGTCACAGATACGCAGTATTTT
.	TRBV19	few	TRBJ2-3	CASTGPTDTQYF	TGTGCCAGTACGGGGCCCACAGATACGCAGTATTTT
.	TRBV29-1	.	TRBJ2-7	CSVRQGHEQYF	TGCAGCGTGAGGCAGGGACACGAGCAGTACTTC
.	TRBV4-3	.	TRBJ1-1	CASSQGMHSMNTEAFF	TGCGCCAGCAGCCAAGGGATGCATTCAATGAACACTGAAGCTTTCTTT